These T cell receptor beta chains were read from a single sample in a study of cytomegalovirus exposure and HLA in healthy donors. Using immunoSEQ multiplex PCR, the repertoire was profiled, and TCRdb retains in-frame clones only, with some absent. The table shows around 100,000 clones, with roughly 84% occurring only once. Sequenced: PBMCs. These TCRs come from a man younger than 35 in good health and CMV-seronegative. The CDR3 runs from the conserved cysteine through the conserved F or W.

CDR3aa | v_gene
CASSNGQLITSQGGYTF | TRBV5-1
CSVKGKNTEAFF | TRBV29-1
CASSFSGSFHEQYF | TRBV27
CAWSSPGQGMGLVGYTF | TRBV30
CASSVEKVSGVAGGTGELFF | TRBV9
CASSPGQGRETQYF | TRBV7-2
CASSLAGQPNTEAFF | TRBV5-1
CASHDRHNYGYTF | TRBV6-1
CASSLGLAGGPRAGTQYF | TRBV5-1
CASSRPFGTQYF | TRBV4-1
CASTGQGPFSSYNSPLHF | TRBV19
CASSPWETGAGEQYF | TRBV27
CASRLLAGSYNEQFF | TRBV6-4
CASSFGLLAGEETQYF | TRBV7-9
CASSLTGQSYYEQYF | TRBV7-8
CASTGGAGPNQPQHF | TRBV19
CSVSFTDTQYF | TRBV29-1
CASSPKRTSGYYNEQFF | TRBV18
CASSLTGVSEAFF | TRBV7-9
CATSRDPKLAGVGGANVLTF | TRBV15
CASSYSRLAYEQYF | TRBV6-5
CASSLAGEQFF | TRBV5-1
CAWSWTGGVGTEAFF | TRBV30
CASTYGGVGEYGYTF | TRBV6-5
CASGTENTEAFF | TRBV2
CASSQDSGTNGEAFF | TRBV4-1
CASSLSGKNYGYTF | TRBV5-6
CASSQGLARTDTQYF | TRBV4-2
CASSATGSNTEAFF | TRBV10-1
CASSFFLQETQYF | TRBV6-5
CASRQDSLVETQYF | TRBV5-1
CAWSLGIISVGGSPLHF | TRBV30
CAWRSFGGDENTGELFF | TRBV30
CASSSRYRQGTAVEQYF | TRBV5-1
CASSLWADRGKAFF | TRBV27
CASSRRGLVQTQYF | TRBV14
CASSSGQGRENEQYF | TRBV11-3
CASSSSGTSGYNEQFF | TRBV7-8
CASSPTNNEQFF | TRBV9
CASSFTGGGVNEQFF | TRBV5-4
CASSRTRQGEQYF | TRBV6-5
CASSFQGAYYGYTF | TRBV14
CASSTREGVGEYEQYF | TRBV7-6
CASSYGGDYGYTF | TRBV6-5
CASSFSGQAEAFF | TRBV7-9
CARSGDMEVLYEQYF | TRBV11-2
CASSSEQGTYEQYF | TRBV6-1
CASGPSGTLQYF | TRBV11-2
CASTTTGGNEQFF | TRBV6-1
CSVGRDSTYEQYF | TRBV29-1
CASSQTGTSGSTWRNEQFF | TRBV4-1
CASSVGGTSGTPGNEQFF | TRBV9
CASSLSVASGPAYEQYF | TRBV27
CSGHGPSGRTDTQYF | TRBV29-1
CASSESTGVGYTF | TRBV7-2
CASSLLLAGNEQFF | TRBV28
CASSPITVNTEAFF | TRBV18
CASSDYRGRTEAFF | TRBV6-1